Given below is one TCR beta chain in context. Its cognate antigen is unknown. This record belongs to a study of radiation and T cells in renal cell carcinoma. Across the study: Nephrectomy followed 15 Gy stereotactic body radiation by 4 weeks.

Sequencing was performed with immunoSEQ multiplex PCR; in TCRdb, only in-frame clones are kept and a portion is missing. Of fewer than 150,000 clones in the sample, 85% to 90% were seen once. Time point described: blood 2 weeks post-SBRT. Treatment noted: 15 Gy SBRT to primary tumor, nephrectomy 4 weeks later. After SBRT, blood was collected at 2 and 4 weeks, plus baseline. Study-level points and caveats: Without pretreatment biopsies, baseline tumor clonotype presence was undetermined.

This CDR3 has 14 residues. From germline, CDR1 is SGHRS and CDR2 YFSETQ. Trimming removed 0 bases at V and 5 bases at J, with 11 bases between. The chain is built from TRBV5-1 and TRBJ2-5; D is undetermined. This sequence was found in a woman in her seventies with renal cell carcinoma. This specimen consisted of blood, obtained from a patient whose treatment included radiotherapy and nephrectomy. CDR3 nucleotide sequence: TGCGCCAGCAGCTTGGCTTCTGGGCTGGAGACCCAGTACTTC. Encoded protein: CASSLASGLETQYF.